This entry lists 24 T cell receptor beta chains sequenced from one sample in a study of siplizumab effects on memory and regulatory T cells (dated by TCRdb to between 2019 and 2020). Library construction relied on the immunoSEQ multiplex PCR assay. What TCRdb holds here is the immuneACCESS table cut down to in-frame rearrangements. Part of the clones is not present; checked against another copy, under half of the missing clones reflect an unresolved V gene, and the others are unexplained. This sample is represented by some 97,000 clones; 75% to 95% of them were singletons. The ten largest clones represent roughly 0.15% of the sample. The sequencing sample was made of CD4+ T cells sorted from blood. Receptors were obtained from a human donor in good health.

The rearrangement joins TRBV7-9 to TRBJ1-5; 8 bases map to TRBD1. The length of the CDR3 is 15 residues. With 5 bases clipped from V and 2 bases from J, the junction kept 5 bases outside the gene matches. Germline V gene data show CDR1 as SEHNR and CDR2 as FQNEAQ (reference sequence). The CDR3 nucleotides are TGTGCCAGCAGCCGGACAGGGCCAGGCAATCAGCCCCAGCATTTT. Translated: CASSRTGPGNQPQHF.

The rearrangement uses TRBV10-3 and TRBJ2-1, with a tentative D call TRBD2 (6 bases). With 11 bases removed from V and 2 bases from J, the gap between germline ends came to 22 bases. CDR3 length: 16 amino acids. The germline gives CDR1 ENHRY, CDR2 SYGVKD. CDR3 coding DNA: TGTGCCTCGCACCCTACGGGCGGGGACGCCTACAATGAGCAGTTCTTC. Residues: CASHPTGGDAYNEQFF.

The V and J genes are TRBV2 and TRBJ2-5; D unresolved. Looked up from germline, CDR1 is SNHLY and CDR2 is FYNNEI. Between the trimmed V and J ends, which lost 6 bases and 3 bases, there was a span of 5 bases. The length of the CDR3 is 11 residues. CDR3 DNA sequence: TGTGCCAGCAGCCAAGAAGAGACCCAGTACTTC. This translates into CASSQEETQYF.

The genes are TRBV7-6 and TRBJ1-5; D gene uncertain. The V gene's germline CDR1 is SGHVS and CDR2 FNYEAQ. The CDR3 extends over 14 amino acids. Trimming took off 1 base at V and 0 bases at J, with 4 bases between the two ends. CDR3 nucleotide sequence: TGTGCCAGCAGCTTAGGAATTAGCAATCAGCCCCAGCATTTT. This translates into CASSLGISNQPQHF.

The gene calls are TRBV4-3 and TRBJ2-7, with TRBD1 as a possible D gene (6 bases). Trimming cost V 1 base and J 2 bases, with 12 bases left between them. The CDR3 totals 15 residues. CDR1 is LGHNA, CDR2 YSLEER, per germline. CDR3 nucleotides: TGCGCCAGCAGCCAAGTGAAACAGGGTGCCTACGAGCAGTACTTC. Translation: CASSQVKQGAYEQYF.

CDR3 in DNA: TGTGCCAGCAGGGATAGACAGCAGAAAGCTTTCTTT. Protein sequence: CASRDRQQKAFF. This rearrangement joins TRBV6-4 to TRBJ1-1; TRBD1 is a possible D gene (5 bases). The CDR3 spans 12 residues. Trimming stripped 6 bases from V and 9 bases from J, with 14 bases between. The germline CDR1 and CDR2 sequences are MRHNA and SNTAGT.

The rearrangement links TRBV6-5 to TRBJ1-4; D is ambiguous. Germline V gene data show CDR1 as MNHEY and CDR2 as SVGAGI. V lost 2 bases, J lost 8 bases, and 9 bases lay in between. This CDR3 contains 13 residues. The CDR3 here is CASSYRPWEKLFF. The CDR3 DNA is TGTGCCAGCAGTTACCGCCCCTGGGAAAAACTGTTTTTT.

This chain's CDR3 is CASSPLGTVNQPQHF. CDR3 in DNA: TGTGCCAGCTCACCATTGGGGACAGTCAATCAGCCCCAGCATTTT. The rearrangement joins TRBV18 to TRBJ1-5; 7 bases agree with TRBD1. From germline, CDR1 is KGHSH and CDR2 LQKENI. The trim removed 2 bases at V and 3 bases at J, leaving 4 bases unmatched. The length of the CDR3 is 15 residues.

This rearrangement joins TRBV7-2 to TRBJ2-5, with TRBD2 matching over 12 bases. J gave up 1 base and V 5 bases, and 5 bases lay outside the gene matches. This CDR3 has 16 amino acids. CDR1 SGHTA and CDR2 FQGNSA come from the germline V gene. The CDR3 bases are TGTGCCAGCAGCCGAGGACTAGCGGGGTCCCAAGAGACCCAGTACTTC. Amino acid sequence: CASSRGLAGSQETQYF.

The V and J genes are TRBV7-9 and TRBJ2-3; 12 bases map to TRBD2. CDR1 SEHNR and CDR2 FQNEAQ come from the germline V gene (reference sequence). The J segment lost 2 bases and the V segment lost 0 bases, leaving 6 bases of the junction unmatched. This CDR3 is built from 18 residues. The CDR3 spells CASSLASLAGGYTDTQYF. CDR3 DNA: TGTGCCAGCAGCTTAGCCTCACTAGCGGGGGGATACACAGATACGCAGTATTTT. Filled out from reference TRBV7-9 and TRBJ2-3, the complete variable domain reads DTGVSQNPRHKITKRGQNVTFRCDPISEHNRLYWYRQTLGQGPEFLTYFQNEAQLEKSRLLSDRFSAERPKGSFSTLEIQRTEQGDSAMYLCASSLASLAGGYTDTQYFGPGTRLTVL.

The rearrangement uses TRBV5-1 and TRBJ1-2, with 8 bases identical to TRBD1. The V segment lost 0 bases and the J segment 5 bases; nucleotides outside the gene matches: 3. The germline CDR1 and CDR2 sequences are SGHRS and YFSETQ. CDR3 length: 14 residues. The CDR3, as DNA: TGCGCCAGCAGCTTGGAGGACAGGGTGTATGGCTACACCTTC. Its translation is CASSLEDRVYGYTF.

The chain is built from TRBV6-5 and TRBJ1-2; unclear D gene. There are 14 residues in the CDR3. From germline, CDR1 is MNHEY and CDR2 SVGAGI. With 2 bases removed from V and 4 bases from J, the gap between germline ends came to 11 bases. The DNA for the CDR3 is TGTGCCAGCAGTTACGCCGGACGGAGCTATGGCTACACCTTC. Translated, it gives CASSYAGRSYGYTF.

The chain links TRBV23-1 to TRBJ2-7, with a weak D call TRBD1 (5 bases). TRBV23-1 falls under the ORF class, with uncertain function. CDR3 size: 16 residues. V lost 4 bases to trimming and J lost 1 base, with 17 bases between them. The CDR3 loop is CASSPTQGSTSYEQYF. DNA for the CDR3: TGCGCCAGCAGTCCAACCCAGGGCAGTACATCCTACGAGCAGTACTTC.

The J gene is TRBJ2-6, the V gene TRBV18; D ambiguous. Germline loops: CDR1 KGHSH, CDR2 LQKENI. V lost 2 bases and J lost 0, with 2 bases in between. The CDR3 is 14 amino acids. CDR3 region: CASSPASGANVLTF. The CDR3 DNA follows: TGTGCCAGCTCACCAGCCTCTGGGGCCAACGTCCTGACTTTC.

The J gene is TRBJ1-6, the V gene TRBV6-1; D perhaps matches TRBD1 (5 bases). Germline assignment: CDR1 MNHNS and CDR2 SASEGT. The length of the CDR3 is 14 residues. V lost 7 bases and J lost 7, with 14 bases in between. DNA of the CDR3: TGTGCCAGCATGCGCGGGACGTTAAATTCACCCCTCCACTTT. Amino acid sequence: CASMRGTLNSPLHF.

The J gene is TRBJ2-7, the V gene TRBV10-3; D remains ambiguous. Germline V lookup: CDR1 ENHRY, CDR2 SYGVKD. This CDR3 region has 12 residues. Trimming removed 3 bases from V and 0 bases from J, with 3 bases in between. CDR3 protein: CAISDSSYEQYF. CDR3 nucleotides: TGTGCCATCAGTGACAGCTCCTACGAGCAGTACTTC.

The J gene is TRBJ2-1, the V gene TRBV7-2; TRBD2 matches 14 bases. Germline CDR1 reads SGHTA; CDR2 reads FQGNSA. V shed 4 bases and J 0 bases; nucleotides not matched to a gene: 8. This CDR3 region has 19 residues. Here the CDR3 DNA reads TGTGCCAGCAGCTCCCGGACTAGCGGGGGGCTCAGCTCCTACAATGAGCAGTTCTTC. Encoded protein: CASSSRTSGGLSSYNEQFF. Full variable domain (missing parts from reference TRBV7-2 and TRBJ2-1): GAGVSQSPSNKVTEKGKDVELRCDPISGHTALYWYRQSLGQGLEFLIYFQGNSAPDKSGLPSDRFSAERTGGSVSTLTIQRTQQEDSAVYLCASSSRTSGGLSSYNEQFFGPGTRLTVL.

This chain uses TRBV7-2 with TRBJ2-5; D may correspond to TRBD1 or TRBD2 (5 bases each). Germline V CDR1 and CDR2: SGHTA, FQGNSA. The CDR3 is 14 residues long. The V end was cut by 3 bases, the J end by 1 base, with 9 bases between. The CDR3 sequence: CASSLFGTQETQYF. CDR3 in DNA: TGTGCCAGCAGCTTGTTCGGGACCCAAGAGACCCAGTACTTC.

The CDR3, as DNA: TGTGCCAGCAGCGCCCCGGGACTAGCGGCTACCGGGGAGCTGTTTTTT. Translation: CASSAPGLAATGELFF. The gene calls are TRBV9 and TRBJ2-2; 11 bases fit TRBD2. Germline CDR1 SGDLS, CDR2 YYNGEE. V lost 3 bases and J lost 5; bases outside the gene matches: 6. The CDR3 contains 16 residues.

This chain links TRBV12-5 with TRBJ1-3; 7 bases agree with TRBD1. This CDR3 spans 15 amino acids. CDR1 LGHNT and CDR2 FRNRAP come from the germline V gene. The J segment lost 1 base and the V segment lost 2 bases, leaving 2 bases of the junction unmatched. CDR3 DNA sequence: TGTGCTAGTGGTTTGTTACAGGGGTCTGGAAACACCATATATTTT. Amino acids: CASGLLQGSGNTIYF.

This clone was counted a few times. The rearrangement links TRBV28 to TRBJ1-1; TRBD1 aligns across 7 bases. This CDR3 spans 14 amino acids. The germline V gene has CDR1 MDHEN and CDR2 SYDVKM. After removal of 4 bases from V and 2 bases from J, the junction contained 4 bases not matched to a gene. The CDR3, as DNA: TGTGCCAGCAGTTCGGGACAGACTAACACTGAAGCTTTCTTT. This gives the protein CASSSGQTNTEAFF.

J is TRBJ1-1 and V is TRBV30; unclear D gene. Germline loops: CDR1 GTSNPN, CDR2 SVGIG (reference sequence). The CDR3 sequence is 14 residues long. Between the trimmed V and J ends, which lost 3 bases and 0 bases, there was a span of 11 bases. CDR3 DNA sequence: TGTGCCTGGAGGGTCGCAGACCTGAACACTGAAGCTTTCTTT. Protein sequence: CAWRVADLNTEAFF.

J is TRBJ1-6 and V is TRBV6-6; D gene uncertain. CDR1 and CDR2 (germline): MNHNY, SVGAGI (reference sequence). The CDR3 has 13 amino acids. V was trimmed by 11 bases and J by 7 bases, leaving 15 bases between them. CDR3 in amino acids: CASRLGNNSPLHF. The CDR3 DNA sequence: TGTGCCTCCCGCCTAGGGAACAATTCACCCCTCCACTTT.

The chain combines TRBV5-1 with TRBJ2-1, with 12 bases matching TRBD1. This CDR3 comprises 16 residues. Germline CDR1 and CDR2: SGHRS and YFSETQ. Trimming removed 3 bases from V and 8 bases from J; junction bases left unmatched: 9. CDR3: CASSSGGTGGWDEQFF. CDR3 sequence (DNA): TGCGCCAGCAGCTCGGGCGGGACAGGGGGCTGGGATGAGCAGTTCTTC. Using reference TRBV5-1 and TRBJ2-1 for the parts outside the CDR3, the full variable domain is KAGVTQTPRYLIKTRGQQVTLSCSPISGHRSVSWYQQTPGQGLQFLFEYFSETQRNKGNFPGRFSGRQFSNSRSEMNVSTLELGDSALYLCASSSGGTGGWDEQFFGPGTRLTVL.